This T cell receptor (beta chain) was sequenced for a study of PD-1 blockade in classical Hodgkin lymphoma. Study-wide findings and caveats: Newly diagnosed patients and complete responders had comparable diversity at baseline. Initiation of nivolumab under 1 year after ASCT led to exclusion of patients.

Points on this clone: Antigen: not known.

Time point noted: cycle 4 day 1 (C4D1), after five to seven weeks of nivolumab. Brentuximab vedotin exposure varied among the patients, all of whom had relapsed after autologous stem cell transplantation. Complete response, partial response or progressive disease constituted the best response categories observed. The table came from immunoSEQ multiplex PCR; TCRdb's copy has only in-frame clones and leaves some out. This sample has tens of thousands of clones; 80% occur once, and the top ten carry over 15%. CDR1 and CDR2 (germline): MNHEY, SVGAGI. The CDR3 spans 16 residues. V was pared by 0 bases and J by 6 bases, with 4 bases of the junction left unmatched.

V gene TRBV6-5 combines with J gene TRBJ2-2, with TRBD2 matching over 10 bases. The sample in question was peripheral blood mononuclear cells (PBMCs), obtained before the fourth cycle of nivolumab. This sequence originates from a human donor with classical Hodgkin lymphoma. The CDR3 here is CASSYSNLAGAGELFF. The CDR3 region has the DNA TGTGCCAGCAGTTACTCGAACCTAGCGGGAGCCGGGGAGCTGTTTTTT.